The 6 T cell receptor beta chains in this list originate from one sample, sequenced in a study of OX40 agonist ivuxolimab in advanced cancers. Data came from immunoSEQ multiplex PCR; TCRdb stores just in-frame clones and leaves some out. The profile shows about 82,000 clones, more than 90% of them singletons. The material sequenced was CD4+ or CD8+ T cells sorted from blood, taken in a trial of the OX40 agonist ivuxolimab. Every receptor here comes from an adult with an advanced solid tumor such as melanoma, head and neck, liver or kidney cancer.

The rearrangement joins TRBV19 to TRBJ1-4, with 7 nucleotides matching TRBD1. The germline V gene encodes CDR1 LNHDA and CDR2 SQIVND (reference sequence). Trimming removed 5 bases from V and 6 bases from J; junction bases left unmatched: 6. CDR3 length: 14 residues. The CDR3 reads CASSYGTAHEKLFF. In DNA form, the CDR3 reads TGTGCCAGTAGTTACGGGACAGCGCATGAAAAACTGTTTTTT. Supplemented by reference TRBV19 and TRBJ1-4, the full variable domain reads DGGITQSPKYLFRKEGQNVTLSCEQNLNHDAMYWYRQDPGQGLRLIYYSQIVNDFQKGDIAEGYSVSREKKESFPLTVTSAQKNPTAFYLCASSYGTAHEKLFFGSGTQLSVL.

The chain recombines TRBV6-5 with TRBJ2-3, with 10 bases aligning to TRBD2. Germline values: CDR1 MNHEY, CDR2 SVGAGI. CDR3 length equals 16 residues. V dropped 4 bases and J dropped 3; count of bases not matched to a gene: 7. The CDR3 nucleotides are TGTGCCAGCAGTTGGGGGGAGCGGGAGGGGACAGATACGCAGTATTTT. It codes for CASSWGEREGTDTQYF.

This clone was seen a handful of times. V usage is TRBV28 and J usage is TRBJ2-7, with TRBD2 matching 7 bases. Germline CDR1 reads MDHEN; CDR2 reads SYDVKM. J gave up 0 bases and V 7 bases, and 12 bases lay outside the gene matches. The CDR3 is 16 residues long. CDR3: CASTTGGGGHSYEQYF. The CDR3 nucleotides are TGTGCCAGCACCACGGGGGGTGGCGGCCACTCCTACGAGCAGTACTTC.

J is TRBJ2-4 and V is TRBV27; no clear D. CDR1 and CDR2 (germline): MNHEY, SMNVEV (reference sequence). The germline V and J ends were trimmed by 5 bases and 6 bases, with 11 bases remaining between them. There are 13 residues in the CDR3. The CDR3 nucleotides are TGTGCCAGCAGTCATGGAGTAAGAAACATTCAGTACTTC. The encoded protein is CASSHGVRNIQYF.

The gene calls are TRBV9 and TRBJ1-4; D is ambiguous. The CDR3 length is 15 residues. V was clipped by 2 bases and J by 8 bases, with 16 bases between them. Germline V gene sequence: CDR1 SGDLS, CDR2 YYNGEE. The CDR3, as DNA: TGTGCCAGCAGCGTTTCGGGTGGGATGAGGGAAAAACTGTTTTTT. This codes for CASSVSGGMREKLFF.

V is TRBV30 and J is TRBJ2-1; D may be TRBD1 or TRBD2 (5 bases each). The CDR3 has 14 amino acids. Germline V gives CDR1 GTSNPN, CDR2 SVGIG (reference sequence). Between the trimmed V and J ends, which lost 6 bases and 7 bases, there was a span of 19 bases. CDR3 sequence reads: CACTGAATRNEQFF. In DNA, the CDR3 is TGTGCCTGCACCGGGGCCGCTACGAGGAATGAGCAGTTCTTC. Full variable domain (rest looked up from reference TRBV30 and TRBJ2-1): SQTIHQWPATLVQPVGSPLSLECTVEGTSNPNLYWYRQAAGRGLQLLFYSVGIGQISSEVPQNLSASRPQDRQFILSSKKLLLSDSGFYLCACTGAATRNEQFFGPGTRLTVL.